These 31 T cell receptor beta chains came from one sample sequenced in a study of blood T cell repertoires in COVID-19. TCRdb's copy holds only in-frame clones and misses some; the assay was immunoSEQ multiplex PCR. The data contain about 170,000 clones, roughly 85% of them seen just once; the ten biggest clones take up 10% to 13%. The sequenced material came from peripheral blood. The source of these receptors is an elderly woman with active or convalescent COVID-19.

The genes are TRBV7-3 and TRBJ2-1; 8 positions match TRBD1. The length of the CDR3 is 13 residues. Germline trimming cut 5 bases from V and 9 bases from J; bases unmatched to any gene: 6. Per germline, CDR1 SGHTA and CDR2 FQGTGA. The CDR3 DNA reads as TGTGCCAGCAGCGCGGACAGGGTTGGTGAGCAGTTCTTC. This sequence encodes CASSADRVGEQFF.

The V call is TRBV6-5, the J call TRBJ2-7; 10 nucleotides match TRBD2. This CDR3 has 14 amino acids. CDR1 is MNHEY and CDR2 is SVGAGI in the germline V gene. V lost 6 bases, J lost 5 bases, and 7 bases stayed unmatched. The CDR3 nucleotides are TGTGCCAGCAGCGGAGCGGGAGGGCCGAACGAGCAGTACTTC. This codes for CASSGAGGPNEQYF.

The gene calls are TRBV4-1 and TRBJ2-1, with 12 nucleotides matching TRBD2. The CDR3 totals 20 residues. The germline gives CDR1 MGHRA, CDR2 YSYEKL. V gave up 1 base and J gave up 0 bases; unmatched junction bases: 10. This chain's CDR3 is CASSQAPSGRVTSSYNEQFF. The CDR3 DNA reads TGCGCCAGCAGCCAAGCCCCTAGCGGGAGGGTCACGAGCTCCTACAATGAGCAGTTCTTC.

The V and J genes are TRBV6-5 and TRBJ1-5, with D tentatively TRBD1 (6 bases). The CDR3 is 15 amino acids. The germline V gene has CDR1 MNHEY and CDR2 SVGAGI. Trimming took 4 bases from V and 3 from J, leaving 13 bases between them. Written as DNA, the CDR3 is TGTGCCAGCAGTTTGTCAGGACAGATCAATCAGCCCCAGCATTTT. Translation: CASSLSGQINQPQHF.

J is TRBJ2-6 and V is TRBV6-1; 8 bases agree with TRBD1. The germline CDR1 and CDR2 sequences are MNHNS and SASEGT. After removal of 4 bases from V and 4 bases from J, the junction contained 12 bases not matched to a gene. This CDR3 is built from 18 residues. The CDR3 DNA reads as TGTGCCAGCAGTGGCGAAAGCAGGGGGCTGGCAGGGGCCAACGTCCTGACTTTC. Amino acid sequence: CASSGESRGLAGANVLTF.

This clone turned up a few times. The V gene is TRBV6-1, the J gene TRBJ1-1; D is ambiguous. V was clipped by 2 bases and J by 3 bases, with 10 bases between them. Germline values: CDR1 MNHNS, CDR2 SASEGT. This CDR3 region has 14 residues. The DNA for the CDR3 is TGTGCCAGCAGTGAATTCGGGAGGGACACTGAAGCTTTCTTT. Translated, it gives CASSEFGRDTEAFF.

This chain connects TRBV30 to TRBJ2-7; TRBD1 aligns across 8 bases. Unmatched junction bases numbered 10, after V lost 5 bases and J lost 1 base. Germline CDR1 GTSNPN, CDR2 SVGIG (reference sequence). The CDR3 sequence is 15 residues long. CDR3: CAWLSDRTGSYEQYF. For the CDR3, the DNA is TGTGCCTGGCTTTCCGACAGGACAGGGTCCTACGAGCAGTACTTC.

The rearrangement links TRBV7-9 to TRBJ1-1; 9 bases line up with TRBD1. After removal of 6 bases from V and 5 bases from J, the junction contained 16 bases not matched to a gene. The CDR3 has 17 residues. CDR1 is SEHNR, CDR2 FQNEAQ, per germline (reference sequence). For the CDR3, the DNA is TGTGCCAGCAGGTTTCGCGCGGAGGGACAGGGTGGGACTGAAGCTTTCTTT. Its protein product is CASRFRAEGQGGTEAFF.

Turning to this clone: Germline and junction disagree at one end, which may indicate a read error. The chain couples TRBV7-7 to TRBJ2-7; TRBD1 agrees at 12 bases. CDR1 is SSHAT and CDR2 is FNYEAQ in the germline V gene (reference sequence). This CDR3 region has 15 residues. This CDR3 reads CASSHGTGGAYEQYF. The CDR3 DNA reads TGTGCTAGCAGCCATGGGACAGGGGGCGCGTACGAGCAGTACTTC.

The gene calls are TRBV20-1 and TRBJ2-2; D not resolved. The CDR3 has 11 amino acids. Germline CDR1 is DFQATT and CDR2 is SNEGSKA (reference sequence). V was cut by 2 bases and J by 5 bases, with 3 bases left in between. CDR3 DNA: TGCAGTGCTAGACTAACCGGGGAGCTGTTTTTT. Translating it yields CSARLTGELFF.

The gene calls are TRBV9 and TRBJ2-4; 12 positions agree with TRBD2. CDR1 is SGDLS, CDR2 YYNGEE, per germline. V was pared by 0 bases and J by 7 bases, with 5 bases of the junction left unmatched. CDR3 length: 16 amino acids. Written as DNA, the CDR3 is TGTGCCAGCAGCGTAGATCTAGCGGGAGGGCTGAACATTCAGTACTTC. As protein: CASSVDLAGGLNIQYF.

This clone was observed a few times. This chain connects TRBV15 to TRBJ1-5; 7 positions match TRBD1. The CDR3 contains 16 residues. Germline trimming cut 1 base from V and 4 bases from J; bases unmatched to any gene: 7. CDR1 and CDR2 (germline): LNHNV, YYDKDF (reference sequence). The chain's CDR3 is CATSRVGQGVNQPQHF. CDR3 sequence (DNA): TGTGCCACCAGCAGAGTTGGGCAGGGGGTTAATCAGCCCCAGCATTTT. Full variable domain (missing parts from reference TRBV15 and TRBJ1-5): DAMVIQNPRYQVTQFGKPVTLSCSQTLNHNVMYWYQQKSSQAPKLLFHYYDKDFNNEADTPDNFQSRRPNTSFCFLDIRSPGLGDTAMYLCATSRVGQGVNQPQHFGDGTRLSIL.

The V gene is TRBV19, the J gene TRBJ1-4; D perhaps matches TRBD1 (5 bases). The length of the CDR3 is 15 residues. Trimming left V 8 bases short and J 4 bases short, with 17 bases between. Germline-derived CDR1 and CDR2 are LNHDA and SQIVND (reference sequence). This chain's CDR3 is CASGRAGVDNEKLFF. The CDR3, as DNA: TGTGCCAGTGGCCGTGCGGGGGTGGATAATGAAAAACTGTTTTTT.

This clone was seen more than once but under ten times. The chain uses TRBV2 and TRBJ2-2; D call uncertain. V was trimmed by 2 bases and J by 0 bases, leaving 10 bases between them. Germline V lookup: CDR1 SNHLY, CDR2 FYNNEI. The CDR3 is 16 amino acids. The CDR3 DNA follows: TGTGCCAGCAGTGAACTGGGCGCCGCGAACACCGGGGAGCTGTTTTTT. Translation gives CASSELGAANTGELFF. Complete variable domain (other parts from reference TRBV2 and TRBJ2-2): EPEVTQTPSHQVTQMGQEVILRCVPISNHLYFYWYRQILGQKVEFLVSFYNNEISEKSEIFDDQFSVERPDGSNFTLKIRSTKLEDSAMYFCASSELGAANTGELFFGEGSRLTVL.

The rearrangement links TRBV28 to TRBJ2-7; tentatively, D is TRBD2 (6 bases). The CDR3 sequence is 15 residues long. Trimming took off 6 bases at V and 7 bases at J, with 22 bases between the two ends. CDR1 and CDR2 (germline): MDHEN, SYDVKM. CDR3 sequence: CASSTPGHGSGEQYF. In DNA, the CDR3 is TGTGCCAGCAGCACACCCGGACACGGGAGTGGAGAGCAGTACTTC.

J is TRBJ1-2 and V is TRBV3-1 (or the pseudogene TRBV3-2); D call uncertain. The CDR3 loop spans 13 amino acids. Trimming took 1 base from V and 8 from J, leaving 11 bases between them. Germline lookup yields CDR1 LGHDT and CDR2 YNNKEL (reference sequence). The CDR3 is CASSQVGVGGYTF. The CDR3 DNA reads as TGTGCCAGCAGCCAAGTCGGGGTGGGAGGCTACACCTTC.

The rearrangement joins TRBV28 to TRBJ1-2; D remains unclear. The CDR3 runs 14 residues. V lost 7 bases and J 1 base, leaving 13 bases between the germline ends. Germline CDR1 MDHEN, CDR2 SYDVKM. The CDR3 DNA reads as TGTGCCAGCACCCCTAGCTCCTATAACTATGGCTACACCTTC. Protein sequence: CASTPSSYNYGYTF.

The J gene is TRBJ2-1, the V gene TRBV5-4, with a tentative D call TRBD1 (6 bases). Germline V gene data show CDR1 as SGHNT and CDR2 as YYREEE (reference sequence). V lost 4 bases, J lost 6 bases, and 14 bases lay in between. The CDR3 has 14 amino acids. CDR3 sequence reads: CASSRQGLSNEQFF. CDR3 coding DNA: TGTGCCAGCAGCCGGCAGGGGCTAAGCAATGAGCAGTTCTTC.

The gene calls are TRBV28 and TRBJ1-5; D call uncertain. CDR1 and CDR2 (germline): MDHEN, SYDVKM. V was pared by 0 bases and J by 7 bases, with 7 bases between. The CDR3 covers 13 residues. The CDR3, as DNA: TGTGCCAGCAGTTTATGGTCTGGCCAGCCCCAGCATTTT. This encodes CASSLWSGQPQHF.

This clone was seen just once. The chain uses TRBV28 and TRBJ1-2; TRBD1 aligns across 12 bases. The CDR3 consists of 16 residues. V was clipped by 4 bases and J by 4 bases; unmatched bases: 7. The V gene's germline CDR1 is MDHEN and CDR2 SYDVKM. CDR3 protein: CASSSPGQGARYGYTF. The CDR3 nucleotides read TGTGCCAGCAGTTCCCCGGGACAGGGGGCGCGCTATGGCTACACCTTC.

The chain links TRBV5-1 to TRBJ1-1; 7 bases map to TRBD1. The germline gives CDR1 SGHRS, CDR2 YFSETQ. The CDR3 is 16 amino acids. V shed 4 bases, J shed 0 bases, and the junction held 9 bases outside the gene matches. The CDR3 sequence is CASSLLPRGLNTEAFF. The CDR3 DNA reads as TGCGCCAGCAGCCTACTCCCCAGGGGGTTGAACACTGAAGCTTTCTTT.

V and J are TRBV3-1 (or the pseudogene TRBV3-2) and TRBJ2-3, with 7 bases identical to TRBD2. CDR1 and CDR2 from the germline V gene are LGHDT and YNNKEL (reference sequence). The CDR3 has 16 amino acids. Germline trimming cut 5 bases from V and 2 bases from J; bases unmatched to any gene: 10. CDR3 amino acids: CASSYSPAGNTDTQYF. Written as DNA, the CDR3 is TGTGCCAGCAGCTATTCACCAGCGGGGAACACAGATACGCAGTATTTT.

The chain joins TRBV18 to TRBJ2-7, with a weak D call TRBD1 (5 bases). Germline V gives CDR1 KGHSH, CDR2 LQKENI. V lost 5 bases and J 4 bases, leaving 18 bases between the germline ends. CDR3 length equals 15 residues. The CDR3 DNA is TGTGCCAGCTCAACAGGACAATCAGACGGTTACGAGCAGTACTTC. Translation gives CASSTGQSDGYEQYF.

CDR3 sequence (DNA): TGTGCCAGCAGTTTGGGCCCAAATCAGCCCCAGCATTTT. This gives the protein CASSLGPNQPQHF. This chain uses TRBV12-3 or TRBV12-4 with TRBJ1-5; D not resolved. This CDR3 comprises 13 residues. V shed 3 bases and J shed 4 bases, with 7 bases lying between them.

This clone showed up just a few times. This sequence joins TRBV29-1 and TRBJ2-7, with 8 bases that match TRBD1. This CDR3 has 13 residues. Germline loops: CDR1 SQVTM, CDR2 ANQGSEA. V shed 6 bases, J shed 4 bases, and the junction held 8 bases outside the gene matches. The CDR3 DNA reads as TGCAGCGTAGGACAGGGACGTGCGTACGAGCAGTACTTC. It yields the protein CSVGQGRAYEQYF.

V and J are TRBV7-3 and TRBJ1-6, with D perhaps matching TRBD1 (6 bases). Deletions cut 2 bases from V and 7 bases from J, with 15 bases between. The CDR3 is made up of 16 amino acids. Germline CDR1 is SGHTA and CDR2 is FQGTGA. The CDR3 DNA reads TGTGCCAGCAGCTTAGATATCACAGGGCGGAATTCACCCCTCCACTTT. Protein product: CASSLDITGRNSPLHF.

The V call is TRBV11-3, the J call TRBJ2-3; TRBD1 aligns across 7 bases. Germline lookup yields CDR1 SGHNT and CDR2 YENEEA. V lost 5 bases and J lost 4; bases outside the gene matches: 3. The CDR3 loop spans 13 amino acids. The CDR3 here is CASSTDRADTQYF. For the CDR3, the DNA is TGTGCCAGCAGCACCGACAGGGCAGATACGCAGTATTTT.

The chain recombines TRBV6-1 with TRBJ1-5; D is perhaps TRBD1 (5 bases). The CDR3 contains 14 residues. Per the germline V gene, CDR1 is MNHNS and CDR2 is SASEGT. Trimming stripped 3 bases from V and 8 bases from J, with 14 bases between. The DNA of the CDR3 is TGTGCCAGCAGTGACCTGGGGGGGAACAAGCCCCAGCATTTT. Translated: CASSDLGGNKPQHF.

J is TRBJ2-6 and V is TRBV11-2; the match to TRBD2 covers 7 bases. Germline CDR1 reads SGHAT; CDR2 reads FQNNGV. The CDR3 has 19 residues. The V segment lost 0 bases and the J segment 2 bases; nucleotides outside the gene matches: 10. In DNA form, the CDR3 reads TGTGCCAGCAGCTTAGATTTTTTTGAGGCGGGGGCTGGGGCCAACGTCCTGACTTTC. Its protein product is CASSLDFFEAGAGANVLTF.

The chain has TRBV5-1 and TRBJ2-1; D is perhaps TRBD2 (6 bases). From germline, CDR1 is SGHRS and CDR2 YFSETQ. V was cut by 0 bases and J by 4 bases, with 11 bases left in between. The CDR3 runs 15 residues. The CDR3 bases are TGCGCCAGCAGCTTGGCCCTAGCGCAGTACAATGAGCAGTTCTTC. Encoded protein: CASSLALAQYNEQFF.

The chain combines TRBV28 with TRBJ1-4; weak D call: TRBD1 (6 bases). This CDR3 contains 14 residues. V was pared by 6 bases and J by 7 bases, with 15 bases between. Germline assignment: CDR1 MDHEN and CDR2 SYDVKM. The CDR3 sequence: CASSRGDTFEKLFF. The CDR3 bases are TGTGCCAGCAGCCGAGGGGACACCTTTGAAAAACTGTTTTTT. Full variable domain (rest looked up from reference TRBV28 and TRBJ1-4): DVKVTQSSRYLVKRTGEKVFLECVQDMDHENMFWYRQDPGLGLRLIYFSYDVKMKEKGDIPEGYSVSREKKERFSLILESASTNQTSMYLCASSRGDTFEKLFFGSGTQLSVL.